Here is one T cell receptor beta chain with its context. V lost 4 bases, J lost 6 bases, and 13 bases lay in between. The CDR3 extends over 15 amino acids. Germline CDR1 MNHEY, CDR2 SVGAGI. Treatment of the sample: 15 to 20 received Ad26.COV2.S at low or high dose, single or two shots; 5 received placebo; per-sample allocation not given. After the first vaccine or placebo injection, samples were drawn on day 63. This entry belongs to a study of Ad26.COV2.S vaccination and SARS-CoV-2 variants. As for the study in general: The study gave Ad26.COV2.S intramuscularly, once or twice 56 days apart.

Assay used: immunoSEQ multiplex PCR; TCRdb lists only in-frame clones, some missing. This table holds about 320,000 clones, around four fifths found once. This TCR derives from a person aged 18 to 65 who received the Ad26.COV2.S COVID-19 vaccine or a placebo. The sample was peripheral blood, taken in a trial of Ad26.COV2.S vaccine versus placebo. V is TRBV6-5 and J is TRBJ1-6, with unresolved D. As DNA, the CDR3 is TGTGCCAGCAGTTCCTTAAAGGGATTTAATTCACCCCTCCACTTT. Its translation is CASSSLKGFNSPLHF.